The rows below give T cell receptor beta chains drawn from one sample of a study of identical twins. TCRdb ran MiXCR on the 5' RACE reads and lists one entry per CDR3 protein. Here the sample spans 420,000 or so distinct CDR3 sequences, 15% to 20% being singletons. Material: naive T cells sorted from blood. The receptor set was obtained from a man aged 45-60 years in good health. Each CDR3 is given with its conserved first and last residue. D genes are given only for firm matches. Only some rows state a clone size, as once, few, many or a class for expanded clones.

j_gene | abundance | d_gene | v_gene | CDR3aa | CDR3nt
TRBJ2-3 | - | TRBD2 | TRBV7-9 | CASSVRPGLASDTQYF | TGTGCCAGCAGCGTACGGCCGGGACTAGCGTCAGATACGCAGTATTTT
TRBJ2-7 | many | - | TRBV4-3 | CASSQDLAYEQYF | TGCGCCAGCAGCCAAGATTTAGCCTACGAGCAGTACTTC
TRBJ2-5 | - | - | TRBV7-6 | CASSSRQQETQYF | TGTGCCAGCAGCTCCCGTCAGCAAGAGACCCAGTACTTC
TRBJ2-5 | few | TRBD2 | TRBV11-2 | CASSSGATSGQETQYF | TGTGCCAGCAGCTCCGGCGCTACTAGCGGGCAAGAGACCCAGTACTTC
TRBJ2-1 | few | - | TRBV5-1 | CASSSSSRLNEQFF | TGCGCCAGCAGCTCTAGCTCTCGCCTTAATGAGCAGTTCTTC
TRBJ2-3 | - | TRBD2 | TRBV7-6 | CASSPRLAGGSLTDTQYF | TGTGCCAGCAGCCCCAGACTAGCGGGAGGTAGTTTAACAGATACGCAGTATTTT
TRBJ2-3 | - | - | TRBV6-1 | CASSETLGRGTDTQYF | TGTGCCAGCAGTGAAACGCTGGGCAGGGGAACAGATACGCAGTATTTT
TRBJ2-1 | - | - | TRBV29-1 | CSVEGSGDSYNEQLF | TGCAGCGTTGAAGGTAGCGGAGACTCCTACAATGAGCAGCTCTTC
TRBJ2-3 | - | - | TRBV10-3 | CAISDRFTDTQYF | TGTGCCATCAGTGATCGGTTCACAGATACGCAGTATTTT
TRBJ2-1 | many | TRBD2 | TRBV20-1 | CSASFRGVLIGNEQFF | TGCAGTGCTAGTTTTCGGGGGGTCCTCATTGGGAATGAGCAGTTCTTC